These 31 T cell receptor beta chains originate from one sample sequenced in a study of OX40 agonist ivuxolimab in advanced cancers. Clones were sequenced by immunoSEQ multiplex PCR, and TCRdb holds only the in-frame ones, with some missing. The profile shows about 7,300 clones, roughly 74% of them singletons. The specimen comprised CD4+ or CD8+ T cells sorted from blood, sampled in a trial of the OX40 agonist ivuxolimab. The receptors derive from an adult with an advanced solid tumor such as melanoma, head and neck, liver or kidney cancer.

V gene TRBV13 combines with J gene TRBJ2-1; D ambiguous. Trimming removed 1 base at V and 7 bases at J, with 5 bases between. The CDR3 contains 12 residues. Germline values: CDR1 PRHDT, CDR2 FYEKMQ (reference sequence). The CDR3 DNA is TGTGCCAGCAGCTTAGAACGGAATGAGCAGTTCTTC. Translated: CASSLERNEQFF.

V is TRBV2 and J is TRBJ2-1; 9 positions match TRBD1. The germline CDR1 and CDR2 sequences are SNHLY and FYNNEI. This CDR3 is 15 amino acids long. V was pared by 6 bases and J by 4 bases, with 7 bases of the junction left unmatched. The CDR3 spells CASRYGTGLYNEQFF. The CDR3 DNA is TGTGCCAGCAGGTACGGGACAGGGCTTTACAATGAGCAGTTCTTC.

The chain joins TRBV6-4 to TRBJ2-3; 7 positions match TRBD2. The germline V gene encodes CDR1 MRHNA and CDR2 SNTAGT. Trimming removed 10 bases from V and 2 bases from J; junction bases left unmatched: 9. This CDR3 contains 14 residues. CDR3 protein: CATSGGGDTDTQYF. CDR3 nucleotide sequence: TGTGCCACCTCTGGTGGGGGGGACACAGATACGCAGTATTTT.

The CDR3 DNA is TGTGCCAGCAGCACGCCGGGAGACCGCCGCGAGGGGTACTTC. Translating gives CASSTPGDRREGYF. The gene calls are TRBV11-2 and TRBJ2-7; a possible D gene is TRBD2 (6 bases). Germline lookup yields CDR1 SGHAT and CDR2 FQNNGV. This CDR3 region has 14 residues. Trimming took off 5 bases at V and 12 bases at J, with 23 bases between the two ends.

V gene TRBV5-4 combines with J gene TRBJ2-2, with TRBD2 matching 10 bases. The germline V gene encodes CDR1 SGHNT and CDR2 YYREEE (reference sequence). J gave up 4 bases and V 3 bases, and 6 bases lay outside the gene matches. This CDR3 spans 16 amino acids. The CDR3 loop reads CASSWWTSGGTGELFF. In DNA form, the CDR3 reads TGTGCCAGCAGCTGGTGGACTAGCGGCGGCACCGGGGAGCTGTTTTTT.

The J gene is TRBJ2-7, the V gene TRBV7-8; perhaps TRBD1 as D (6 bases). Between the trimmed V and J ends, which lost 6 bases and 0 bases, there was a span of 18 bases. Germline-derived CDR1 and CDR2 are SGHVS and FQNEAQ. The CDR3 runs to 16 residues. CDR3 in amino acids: CASRPYRAASSYEQYF. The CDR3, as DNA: TGTGCCAGCAGACCATACAGGGCGGCCTCCTCCTACGAGCAGTACTTC. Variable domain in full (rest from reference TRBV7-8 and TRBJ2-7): GAGVSQSPRYKVAKRGQDVALRCDPISGHVSLFWYQQALGQGPEFLTYFQNEAQLDKSGLPSDRFFAERPEGSVSTLKIQRTQQEDSAVYLCASRPYRAASSYEQYFGPGTRLTVT.

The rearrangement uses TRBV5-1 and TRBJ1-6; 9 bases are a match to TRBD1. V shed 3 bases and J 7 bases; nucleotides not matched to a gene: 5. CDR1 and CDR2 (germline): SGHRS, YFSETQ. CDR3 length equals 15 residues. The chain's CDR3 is CASSSGQGMNSPLHF. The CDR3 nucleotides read TGCGCCAGCAGCTCGGGACAGGGTATGAATTCACCCCTCCACTTT.

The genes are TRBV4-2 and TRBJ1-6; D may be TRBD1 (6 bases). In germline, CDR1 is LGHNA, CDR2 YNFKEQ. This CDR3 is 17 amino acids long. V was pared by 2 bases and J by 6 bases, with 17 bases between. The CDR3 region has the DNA TGTGCCAGCAGCCAACCCCTTGAAGGACAGACTAATTCACCCCTCCACTTT. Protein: CASSQPLEGQTNSPLHF.

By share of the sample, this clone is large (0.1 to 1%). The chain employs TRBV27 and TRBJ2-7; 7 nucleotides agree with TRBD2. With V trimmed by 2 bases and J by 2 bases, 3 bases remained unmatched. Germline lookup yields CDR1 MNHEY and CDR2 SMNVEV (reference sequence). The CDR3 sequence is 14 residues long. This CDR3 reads CASSLGLGPYEQYF. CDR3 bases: TGTGCCAGCAGTTTAGGACTAGGGCCCTACGAGCAGTACTTC.

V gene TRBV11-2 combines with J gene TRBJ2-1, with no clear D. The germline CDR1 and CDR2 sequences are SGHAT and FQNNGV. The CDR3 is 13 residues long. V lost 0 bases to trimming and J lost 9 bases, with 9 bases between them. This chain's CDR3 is CASSLEVIGEQFF. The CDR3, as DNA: TGTGCCAGCAGCTTAGAGGTTATCGGTGAGCAGTTCTTC.

CDR3 loop: CASSQDGVETQYF. CDR3 bases: TGCGCCAGCAGCCAAGATGGGGTAGAGACCCAGTACTTC. The chain couples TRBV4-1 to TRBJ2-5; D gene unclear. The CDR3 covers 13 residues. Germline V gene sequence: CDR1 MGHRA, CDR2 YSYEKL. V was shortened by 0 bases and J by 4 bases, with 6 bases between the two germline ends.

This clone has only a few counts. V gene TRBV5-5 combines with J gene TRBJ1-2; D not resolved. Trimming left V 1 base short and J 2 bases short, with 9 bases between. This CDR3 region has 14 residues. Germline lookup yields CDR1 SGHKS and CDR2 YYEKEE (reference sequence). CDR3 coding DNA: TGTGCCAGCAGCTTGAAACAAAGCAACTATGGCTACACCTTC. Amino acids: CASSLKQSNYGYTF.

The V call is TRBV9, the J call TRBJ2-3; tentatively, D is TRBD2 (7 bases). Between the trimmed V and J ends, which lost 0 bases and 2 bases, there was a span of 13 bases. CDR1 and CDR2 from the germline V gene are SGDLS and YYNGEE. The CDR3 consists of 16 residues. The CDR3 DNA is TGTGCCAGCAGCGTAGCGAGGGGGGGGCTCACAGATACGCAGTATTTT. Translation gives CASSVARGGLTDTQYF.

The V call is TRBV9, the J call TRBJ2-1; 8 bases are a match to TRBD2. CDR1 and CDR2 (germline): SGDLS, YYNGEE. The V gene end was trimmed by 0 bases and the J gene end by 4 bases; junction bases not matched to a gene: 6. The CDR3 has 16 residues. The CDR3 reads CASSVGTSQIYNEQFF. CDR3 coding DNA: TGTGCCAGCAGCGTAGGGACTAGCCAAATTTACAATGAGCAGTTCTTC.

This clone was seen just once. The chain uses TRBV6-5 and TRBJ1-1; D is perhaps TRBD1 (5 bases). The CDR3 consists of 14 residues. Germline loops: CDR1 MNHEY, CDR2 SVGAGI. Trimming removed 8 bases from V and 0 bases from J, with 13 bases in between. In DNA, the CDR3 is TGTGCCAGCGGGGGGGTTAACATGAACACTGAAGCTTTCTTT. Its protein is CASGGVNMNTEAFF.

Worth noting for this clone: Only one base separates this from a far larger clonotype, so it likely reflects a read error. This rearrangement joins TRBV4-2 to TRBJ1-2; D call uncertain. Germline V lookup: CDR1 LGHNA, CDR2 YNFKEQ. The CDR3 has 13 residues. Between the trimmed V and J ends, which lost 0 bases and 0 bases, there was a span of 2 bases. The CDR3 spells CASSQESNYGYTF. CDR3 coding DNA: TGTGCCAGCAGCCAAGAATCTAACTATGGCTACACCTTC.

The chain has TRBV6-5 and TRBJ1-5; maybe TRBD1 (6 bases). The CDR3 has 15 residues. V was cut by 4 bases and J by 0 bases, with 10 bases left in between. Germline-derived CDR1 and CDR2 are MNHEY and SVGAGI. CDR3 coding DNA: TGTGCCAGCAGTTTTAGACAGGATAGCAATCAGCCCCAGCATTTT. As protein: CASSFRQDSNQPQHF.

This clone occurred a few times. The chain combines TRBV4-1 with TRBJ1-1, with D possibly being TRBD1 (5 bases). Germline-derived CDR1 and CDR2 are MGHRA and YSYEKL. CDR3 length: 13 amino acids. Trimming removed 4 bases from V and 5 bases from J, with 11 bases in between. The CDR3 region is CASSPEGRTEAFF. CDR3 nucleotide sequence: TGCGCCAGCAGCCCCGAGGGGAGGACTGAAGCTTTCTTT.

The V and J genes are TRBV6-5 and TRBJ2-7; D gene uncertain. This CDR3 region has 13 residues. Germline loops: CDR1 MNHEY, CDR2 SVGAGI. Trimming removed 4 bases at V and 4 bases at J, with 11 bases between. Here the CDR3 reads CASSSSHSYEQYF. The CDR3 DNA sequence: TGTGCCAGCAGTTCTTCTCATTCGTACGAGCAGTACTTC.

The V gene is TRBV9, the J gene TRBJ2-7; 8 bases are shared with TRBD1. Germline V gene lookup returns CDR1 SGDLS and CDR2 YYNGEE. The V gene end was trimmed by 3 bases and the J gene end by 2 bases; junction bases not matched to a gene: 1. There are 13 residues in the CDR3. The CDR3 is CASSGTGPYEQYF. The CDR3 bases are TGTGCCAGCAGCGGGACAGGGCCCTACGAGCAGTACTTC.

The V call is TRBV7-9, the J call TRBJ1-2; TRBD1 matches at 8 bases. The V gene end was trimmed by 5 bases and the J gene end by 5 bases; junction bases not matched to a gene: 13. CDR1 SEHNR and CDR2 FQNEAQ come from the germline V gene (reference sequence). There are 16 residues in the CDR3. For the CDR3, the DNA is TGTGCCAGCAGCGATGGGACAGGAGAAGTTATTTATGGCTACACCTTC. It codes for CASSDGTGEVIYGYTF.

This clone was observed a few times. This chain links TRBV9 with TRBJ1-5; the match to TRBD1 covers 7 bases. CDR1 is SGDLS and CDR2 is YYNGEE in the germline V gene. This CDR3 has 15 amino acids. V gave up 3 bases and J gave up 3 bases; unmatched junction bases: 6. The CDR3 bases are TGTGCCAGCAGCGAAACAGGGGCCGACAATCAGCCCCAGCATTTT. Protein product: CASSETGADNQPQHF.

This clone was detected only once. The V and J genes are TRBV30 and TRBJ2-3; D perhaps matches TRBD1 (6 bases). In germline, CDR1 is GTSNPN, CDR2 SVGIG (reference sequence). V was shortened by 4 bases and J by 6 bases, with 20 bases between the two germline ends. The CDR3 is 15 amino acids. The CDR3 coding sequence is TGTGCCTGGAAGCCCGGGACACCTTCCCGGGATACGCAGTATTTT. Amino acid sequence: CAWKPGTPSRDTQYF.

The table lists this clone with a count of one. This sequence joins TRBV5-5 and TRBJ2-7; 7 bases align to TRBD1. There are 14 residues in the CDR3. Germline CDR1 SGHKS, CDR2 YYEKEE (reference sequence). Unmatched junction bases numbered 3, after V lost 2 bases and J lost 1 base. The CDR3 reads CASSFMDRSYEQYF. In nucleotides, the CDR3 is TGTGCCAGCAGCTTTATGGACAGGTCCTACGAGCAGTACTTC. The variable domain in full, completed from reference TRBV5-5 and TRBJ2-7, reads DAGVTQSPTHLIKTRGQQVTLRCSPISGHKSVSWYQQVLGQGPQFIFQYYEKEERGRGNFPDRFSARQFPNYSSELNVNALLLGDSALYLCASSFMDRSYEQYFGPGTRLTVT.

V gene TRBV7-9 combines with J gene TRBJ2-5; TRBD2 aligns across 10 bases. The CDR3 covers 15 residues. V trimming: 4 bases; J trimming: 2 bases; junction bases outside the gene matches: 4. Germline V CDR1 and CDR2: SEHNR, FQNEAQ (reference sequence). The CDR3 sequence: CASSWSGGGQETQYF. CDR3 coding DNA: TGTGCCAGCAGCTGGAGCGGGGGGGGGCAAGAGACCCAGTACTTC.

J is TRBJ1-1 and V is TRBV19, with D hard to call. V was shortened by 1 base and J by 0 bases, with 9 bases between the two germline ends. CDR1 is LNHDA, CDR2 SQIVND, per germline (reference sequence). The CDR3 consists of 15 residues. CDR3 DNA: TGTGCCAGTAGTATAGGTCCCGTAATGAACACTGAAGCTTTCTTT. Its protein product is CASSIGPVMNTEAFF.

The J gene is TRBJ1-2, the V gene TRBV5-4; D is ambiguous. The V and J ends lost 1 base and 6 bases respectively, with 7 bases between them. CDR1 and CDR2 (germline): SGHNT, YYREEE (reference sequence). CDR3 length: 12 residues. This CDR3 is CASSLLFDGYTF. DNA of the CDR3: TGTGCCAGCAGCTTGCTCTTTGATGGCTACACCTTC. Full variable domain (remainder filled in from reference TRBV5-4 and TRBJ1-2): ETGVTQSPTHLIKTRGQQVTLRCSSQSGHNTVSWYQQALGQGPQFIFQYYREEENGRGNFPPRFSGLQFPNYSSELNVNALELDDSALYLCASSLLFDGYTFGSGTRLTVV.

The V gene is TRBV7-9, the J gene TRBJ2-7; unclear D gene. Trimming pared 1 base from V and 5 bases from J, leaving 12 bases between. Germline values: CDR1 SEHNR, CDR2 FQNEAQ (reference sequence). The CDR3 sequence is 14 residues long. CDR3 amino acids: CASSLETWRDEQYF. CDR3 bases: TGTGCCAGCAGCTTAGAGACATGGCGAGACGAGCAGTACTTC.

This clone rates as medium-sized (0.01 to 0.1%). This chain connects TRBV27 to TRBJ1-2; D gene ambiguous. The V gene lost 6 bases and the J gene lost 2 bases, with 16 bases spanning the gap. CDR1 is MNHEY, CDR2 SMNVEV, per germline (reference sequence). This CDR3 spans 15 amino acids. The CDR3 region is CASSKKLARNYGYTF. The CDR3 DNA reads TGTGCCAGCAGCAAGAAGTTAGCCAGGAACTATGGCTACACCTTC.

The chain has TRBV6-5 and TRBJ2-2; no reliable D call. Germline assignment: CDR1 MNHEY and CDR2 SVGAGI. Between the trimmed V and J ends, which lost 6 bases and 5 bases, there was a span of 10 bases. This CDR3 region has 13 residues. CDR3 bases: TGTGCCAGCAGGACATATATAACCGGGGAGCTGTTTTTT. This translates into CASRTYITGELFF.

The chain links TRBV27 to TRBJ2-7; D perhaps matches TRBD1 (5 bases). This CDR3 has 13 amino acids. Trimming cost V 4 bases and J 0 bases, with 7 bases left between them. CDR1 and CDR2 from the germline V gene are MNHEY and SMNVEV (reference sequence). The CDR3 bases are TGTGCCAGCAGTTCAGGGAACTCCTACGAGCAGTACTTC. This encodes CASSSGNSYEQYF.